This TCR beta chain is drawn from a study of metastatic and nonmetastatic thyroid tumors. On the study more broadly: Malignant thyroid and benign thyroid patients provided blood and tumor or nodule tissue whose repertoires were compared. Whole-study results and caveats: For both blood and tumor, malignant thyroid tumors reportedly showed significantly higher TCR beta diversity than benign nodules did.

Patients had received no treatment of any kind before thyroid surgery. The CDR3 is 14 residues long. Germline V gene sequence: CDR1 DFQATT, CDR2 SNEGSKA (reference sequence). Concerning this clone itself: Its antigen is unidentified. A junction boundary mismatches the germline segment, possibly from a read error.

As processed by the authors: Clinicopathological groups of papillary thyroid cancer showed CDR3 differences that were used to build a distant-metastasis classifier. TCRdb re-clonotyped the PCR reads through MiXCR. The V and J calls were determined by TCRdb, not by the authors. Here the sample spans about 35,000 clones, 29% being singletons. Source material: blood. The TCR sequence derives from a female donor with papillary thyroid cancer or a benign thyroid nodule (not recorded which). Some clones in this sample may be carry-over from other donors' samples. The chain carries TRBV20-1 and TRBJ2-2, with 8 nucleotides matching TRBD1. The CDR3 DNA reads TGCAGTGCTACAGACAGGGGCGTCACCGCGGAGCTGTTTTTT. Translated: CSATDRGVTAELFF.